This TCR beta chain was profiled in a study of blood T cell repertoires in COVID-19. J was trimmed by 5 bases and V by 6 bases; bases with no gene match: 13. The length of the CDR3 is 16 residues. Germline V gives CDR1 MRHNA, CDR2 SNTAGT. This table comes from immunoSEQ multiplex PCR, and its TCRdb copy is limited to in-frame clones, with some not included. The sample contains hundreds of thousands of clones, roughly 85% of which appear only once. The material sequenced was PBMCs or T cells enriched from blood (not recorded which). The TCR comes from a woman aged 45-65 years with acute COVID-19. This sequence joins TRBV6-4 and TRBJ2-5; 9 nucleotides line up with TRBD1. The chain's CDR3 is CASSASRGTGFETQYF. DNA of the CDR3: TGTGCCAGCAGCGCCTCGAGGGGGACAGGGTTTGAGACCCAGTACTTC.